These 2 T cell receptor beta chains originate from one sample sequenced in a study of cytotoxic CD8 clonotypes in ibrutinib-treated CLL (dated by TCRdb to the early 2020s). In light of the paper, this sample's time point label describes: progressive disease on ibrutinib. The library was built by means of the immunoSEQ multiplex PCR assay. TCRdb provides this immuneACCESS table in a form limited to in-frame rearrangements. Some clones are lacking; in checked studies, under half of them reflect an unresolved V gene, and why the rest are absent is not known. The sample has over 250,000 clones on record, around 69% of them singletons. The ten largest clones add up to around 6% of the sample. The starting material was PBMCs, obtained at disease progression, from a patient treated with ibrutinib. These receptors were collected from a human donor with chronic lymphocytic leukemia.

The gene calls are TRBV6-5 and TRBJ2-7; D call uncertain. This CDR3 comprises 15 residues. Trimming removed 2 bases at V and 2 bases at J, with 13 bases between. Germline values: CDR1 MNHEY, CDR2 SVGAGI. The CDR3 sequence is CASSYGLRGTYEQYF. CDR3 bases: TGTGCCAGCAGTTACGGGCTGCGTGGGACCTACGAGCAGTACTTC.

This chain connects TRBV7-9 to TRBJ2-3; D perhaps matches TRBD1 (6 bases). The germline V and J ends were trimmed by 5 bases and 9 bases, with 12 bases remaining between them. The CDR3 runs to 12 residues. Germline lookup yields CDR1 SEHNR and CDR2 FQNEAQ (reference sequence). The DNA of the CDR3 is TGTGCCAGCAGCCTCAGGGGCTACACGCAGTATTTT. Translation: CASSLRGYTQYF.